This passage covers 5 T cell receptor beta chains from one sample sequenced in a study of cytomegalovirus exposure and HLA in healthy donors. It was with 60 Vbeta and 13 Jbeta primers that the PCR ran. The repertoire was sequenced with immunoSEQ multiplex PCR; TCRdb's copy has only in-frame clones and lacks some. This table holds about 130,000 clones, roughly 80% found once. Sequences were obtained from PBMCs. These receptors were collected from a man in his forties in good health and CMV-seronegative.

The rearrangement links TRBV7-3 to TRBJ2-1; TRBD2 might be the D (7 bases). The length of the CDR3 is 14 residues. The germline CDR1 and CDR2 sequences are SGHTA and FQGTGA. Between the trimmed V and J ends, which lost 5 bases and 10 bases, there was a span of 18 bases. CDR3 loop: CASSLIQEGGEQFF. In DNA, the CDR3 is TGTGCCAGCAGCCTCATACAGGAGGGGGGGGAGCAGTTCTTC.

The CDR3 protein is CSVEEGNSNEQFF. CDR3 sequence (DNA): TGCAGCGTTGAGGAGGGGAACTCGAATGAGCAGTTCTTC. The chain employs TRBV29-1 and TRBJ2-1, with a weak D call TRBD2 (6 bases). The V end was cut by 3 bases, the J end by 7 bases, with 13 bases between. Germline V gene lookup returns CDR1 SQVTM and CDR2 ANQGSEA. This CDR3 comprises 13 residues.

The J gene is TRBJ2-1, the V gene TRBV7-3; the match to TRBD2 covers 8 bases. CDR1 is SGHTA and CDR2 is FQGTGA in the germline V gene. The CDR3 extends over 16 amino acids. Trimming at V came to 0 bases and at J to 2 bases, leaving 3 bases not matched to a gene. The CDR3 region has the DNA TGTGCCAGCAGCTTAACGAGCGGGAGTACCTACAATGAGCAGTTCTTC. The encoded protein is CASSLTSGSTYNEQFF. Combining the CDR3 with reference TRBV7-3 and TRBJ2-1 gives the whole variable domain GAGVSQTPSNKVTEKGKYVELRCDPISGHTALYWYRQSLGQGPEFLIYFQGTGAADDSGLPNDRFFAVRPEGSVSTLKIQRTERGDSAVYLCASSLTSGSTYNEQFFGPGTRLTVL.

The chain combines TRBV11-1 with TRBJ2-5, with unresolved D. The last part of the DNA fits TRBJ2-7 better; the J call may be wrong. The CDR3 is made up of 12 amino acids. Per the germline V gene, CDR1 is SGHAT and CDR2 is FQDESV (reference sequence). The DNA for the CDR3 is TGTGCCAGCAGCTTCTTAGAATCCGAGCAGTACTTC. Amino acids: CASSFLESEQYF.

The CDR3 reads CASSPAPLGPNQPQHF. The DNA for the CDR3 is TGTGCCAGCAGCCCCGCCCCACTGGGCCCCAATCAGCCCCAGCATTTT. The chain uses TRBV14 and TRBJ1-5; no clear D gene. The CDR3 runs to 16 residues. Trimming shortened V by 4 bases and J by 3 bases, and 16 bases separated the two germline ends. CDR1 SGHDN and CDR2 FVKESK come from the germline V gene.